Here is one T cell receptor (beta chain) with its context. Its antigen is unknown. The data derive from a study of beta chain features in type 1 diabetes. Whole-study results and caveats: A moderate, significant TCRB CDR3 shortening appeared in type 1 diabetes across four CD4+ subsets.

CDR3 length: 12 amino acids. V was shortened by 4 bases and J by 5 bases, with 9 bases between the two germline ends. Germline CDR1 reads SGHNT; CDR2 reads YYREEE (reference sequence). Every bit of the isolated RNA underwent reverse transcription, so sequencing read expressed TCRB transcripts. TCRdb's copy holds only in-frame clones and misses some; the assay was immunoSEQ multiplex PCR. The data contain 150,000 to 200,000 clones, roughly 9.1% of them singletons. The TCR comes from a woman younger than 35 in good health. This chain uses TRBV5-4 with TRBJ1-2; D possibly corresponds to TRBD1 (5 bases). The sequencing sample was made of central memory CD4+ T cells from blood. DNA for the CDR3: TGTGCCAGCAGCGGAACAGGATATGGCTACACCTTC. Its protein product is CASSGTGYGYTF.